Included here is one T cell receptor (beta chain) sequence, with context. Its antigen is unknown. Semi-nested PCR with Nested Universal Primer A followed constant-region reverse priming of full-length variable regions. TCRdb processed the 5' RACE reads anew with MiXCR; each CDR3 protein has one entry. The sample has 45,000 to 55,000 distinct CDR3 sequences, more than 20% seen once. The ends were cut back, 3 bases at V and 6 bases at J, with 14 bases in the middle. The CDR3 runs 14 residues. CDR1 is SGHTA and CDR2 is FQGNSA in the germline V gene. Study conclusions and caveats: Larger-cohort validation covered only one TCR beta V-J rearrangement.

The receptor was isolated from a female donor with breast cancer. Sequencing was performed on tumor-infiltrating naive CD4+ T cells sorted from the breast tumor. Sample subset: naive CD4+ T cells, CD4+CD45RA+CD25-. The chain links TRBV7-2 to TRBJ1-1, with D tentatively TRBD1 (6 bases). This CDR3 is CASSFMQGRAEAFF. Here the CDR3 DNA reads TGTGCCAGCAGCTTTATGCAGGGGCGGGCTGAAGCTTTCTTT.